This T cell receptor (beta chain) was found in a study of T cell responses to AZD1222 COVID-19 vaccine. Overall study findings and caveats: Nearly half of spike-specific TCRs reportedly target unmutated variant regions. Females outnumbered males among donors, who were mostly white British; clonal diversity was possibly underestimated.

Investigators merged groups given second doses at roughly 4 or roughly 12 weeks. Per the germline V gene, CDR1 is MDHEN and CDR2 is SYDVKM. V lost 7 bases to trimming and J lost 4 bases, with 13 bases between them. The CDR3 is made up of 13 amino acids. Comments on this clone: Its antigen is as yet unknown.

The repertoire was sequenced with immunoSEQ multiplex PCR; TCRdb's copy has only in-frame clones and lacks some. The sample carries under 95,000 clones, almost 90% recorded once. This receptor was taken from an adult who received the AZD1222 COVID-19 vaccine. The starting material was peripheral blood, obtained 28 days after the second AZD1222 dose. The J gene is TRBJ1-1, the V gene TRBV28; D not certain. CDR3 DNA sequence: TGTGCCAGCACATGGCAGCCACTCACTGAAGCTTTCTTT. It translates to CASTWQPLTEAFF.